This TCR beta chain emerged from a study of blood T cell repertoires in COVID-19. The CDR3 covers 13 residues. The junction had 5 bases not matched to a gene; V was cut back by 7 bases and J by 6 bases. In germline, CDR1 is MDHEN, CDR2 SYDVKM. Clones were sequenced by immunoSEQ multiplex PCR, and TCRdb holds only the in-frame ones, with some missing. The table lists about 240,000 clones, 70% to 90% of them singletons. Sequencing was done on a sample of peripheral blood. The clonotype comes from a woman aged 25 to 39 with acute or convalescent COVID-19. This chain links TRBV28 with TRBJ2-5; the match to TRBD2 covers 10 bases. CDR3 bases: TGTGCCAGCAAGAAGCGGGAGGGAAAGACCCAGTACTTC. It codes for CASKKREGKTQYF.